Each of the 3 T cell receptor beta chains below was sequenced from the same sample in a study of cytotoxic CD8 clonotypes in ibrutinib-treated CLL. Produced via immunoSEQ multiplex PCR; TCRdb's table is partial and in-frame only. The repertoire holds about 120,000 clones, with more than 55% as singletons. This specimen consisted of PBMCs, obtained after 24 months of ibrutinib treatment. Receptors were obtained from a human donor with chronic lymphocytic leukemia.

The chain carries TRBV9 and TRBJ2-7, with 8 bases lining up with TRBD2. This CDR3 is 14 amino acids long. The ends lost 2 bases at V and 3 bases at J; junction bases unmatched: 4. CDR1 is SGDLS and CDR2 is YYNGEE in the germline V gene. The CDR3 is CASSVGGESYEQYF. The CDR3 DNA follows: TGTGCCAGCAGCGTCGGGGGGGAAAGCTACGAGCAGTACTTC.

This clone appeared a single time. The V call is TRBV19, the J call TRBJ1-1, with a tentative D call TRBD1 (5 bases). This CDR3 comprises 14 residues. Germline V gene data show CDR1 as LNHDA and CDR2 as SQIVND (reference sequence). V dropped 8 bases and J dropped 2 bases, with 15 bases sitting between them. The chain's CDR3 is CASRKVQGNTEAFF. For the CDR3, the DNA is TGTGCCAGTCGAAAAGTCCAGGGAAACACTGAAGCTTTCTTT.

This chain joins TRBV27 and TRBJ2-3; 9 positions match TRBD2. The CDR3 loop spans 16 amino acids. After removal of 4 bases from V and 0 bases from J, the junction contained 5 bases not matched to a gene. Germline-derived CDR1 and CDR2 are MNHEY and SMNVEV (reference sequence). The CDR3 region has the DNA TGTGCCAGCAGTTACCTAGCGGGGTTCAGCACAGATACGCAGTATTTT. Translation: CASSYLAGFSTDTQYF.